This T cell receptor beta chain was identified in a study of cytomegalovirus exposure and HLA in healthy donors. Background on the study: In an early release, HLA-typed donors contributed tens of millions of unique TCR sequences. Findings and caveats of the study: Some TCR beta chains (around 160 of them) were listed as cytomegalovirus-associated. Highly shared sequence variants in one cluster were likely a sequencing artifact. The classifier reportedly diagnosed cytomegalovirus status with high specificity and sensitivity.

PCR was performed using 60 Vbeta and 13 Jbeta primers. Here immunoSEQ multiplex PCR was the method, and the copy in TCRdb shows in-frame clones only, minus some. The sample lists about 150,000 clones, over 75% occurring once. Germline V gene lookup returns CDR1 SGHVS and CDR2 FNYEAQ. There are 14 residues in the CDR3. V lost 4 bases, J lost 1 base, and 10 bases lay in between. This clone was recorded only once. Its antigen is not identified. The V call is TRBV7-6, the J call TRBJ1-2, with a possible D match to TRBD1 (6 bases). The material sequenced was PBMCs. This TCR was recovered from a woman in her twenties or thirties in good health and CMV-seronegative. The CDR3 DNA reads as TGTGCCAGCAGCTCGACAGGAGTTAACTATGGCTACACCTTC. As protein: CASSSTGVNYGYTF.